This section outlines one TCR beta chain sequence together with its context. Its antigen is unidentified. This sample is drawn from a study of blood T cells in healthy people across ages. General study findings and limits: In long-lived donors, naive CD4+ cell counts and diversity exceeded those of aged donors. In these data, TCR beta diversity tracked strongly with naive T cell percentage.

The CDR3 is 15 residues long. Per germline, CDR1 SGHTA and CDR2 FQGNSA. V lost 5 bases and J lost 4, with 15 bases in between. A second PCR, run for 7 to 11 cycles, used a sample-barcoded 5' primer plus a J-beta primer mix. Every cDNA molecule bore a tag from a template-switch adaptor containing 12 random nucleotides. TCRdb reprocessed the 5' RACE reads via MiXCR and lists one record per CDR3 protein. This sample has just over 800,000 distinct CDR3 sequences, with 62% found just once. This sequence was found in a man aged 25-40 years in good health. The sequenced sample consisted of blood. J is TRBJ2-1 and V is TRBV7-2; possibly TRBD1 for D (5 bases). This CDR3 is CASSIDQGVYNEQFF. CDR3 bases: TGTGCCAGCAGCATAGATCAGGGCGTGTACAATGAGCAGTTCTTC.